Listed below are T cell receptor beta chains from one sample, sequenced in a study of shared clonotypes between healthy human individuals. Produced via immunoSEQ multiplex PCR; TCRdb's table is partial and in-frame only. The sample lists about 2.1 million clones, 80% to 95% seen once, with approximately 1.7% in the top ten. Sequencing was done on a sample of naive CD8+ T cells from PBMCs. The receptors shown here come from a man aged 18-30 years in good health. Some clones in this sample may be carry-over from other donors' samples. CDR3s include the opening cysteine and the closing phenylalanine or tryptophan. D genes are given only for firm matches. The listing skips clone size in some rows; elsewhere it reads once, few, many or a size class.

len: 17; v_gene: TRBV18; d_gene: -; j_gene: TRBJ2-5; abundance: once; CDR3nt: TGTGCCAGCTCACCACCAAAGATAACAGGAACCCAAGAGACCCAGTACTTC; CDR3aa: CASSPPKITGTQETQYF
len: 13; v_gene: TRBV5-1; d_gene: -; j_gene: TRBJ1-1; abundance: -; CDR3nt: TGCGCCAGCAGCCTGAACCTGAACACTGAAGCTTTCTTT; CDR3aa: CASSLNLNTEAFF
len: 16; v_gene: TRBV28; d_gene: TRBD1; j_gene: TRBJ2-7; abundance: -; CDR3nt: TGTGCCAGCAGTTCCCTCGGACAGGTTCGCTCCTACGAGCAGTACTTC; CDR3aa: CASSSLGQVRSYEQYF
len: 13; v_gene: TRBV27; d_gene: TRBD2; j_gene: TRBJ2-7; abundance: -; CDR3nt: TGTGCCAGCAGTTTCGGGACTAGAATCGAGCAGTACTTC; CDR3aa: CASSFGTRIEQYF
len: 15; v_gene: TRBV4-1; d_gene: TRBD1; j_gene: TRBJ1-2; abundance: -; CDR3nt: TGCGCCAGCAGCCCCATAGGACAGGGAGTCTATGGCTACACCTTC; CDR3aa: CASSPIGQGVYGYTF
len: 18; v_gene: TRBV27; d_gene: TRBD1; j_gene: TRBJ1-1; abundance: -; CDR3nt: TGTGCCAGCAGTGGACAGGAGTCGCAGGGGACTGGGTACACTGAAGCTTTCTTT; CDR3aa: CASSGQESQGTGYTEAFF
len: 14; v_gene: TRBV27; d_gene: TRBD1; j_gene: TRBJ1-2; abundance: once; CDR3nt: TGTGCCAGCAGGCAGCTAACAGGGGCCTATGGCTACACCTTC; CDR3aa: CASRQLTGAYGYTF
len: 14; v_gene: TRBV6-5; d_gene: -; j_gene: TRBJ1-5; abundance: once; CDR3nt: TGTGCCAGCAGTACCGACAGTTACAATCAGCCCCAGCATTTT; CDR3aa: CASSTDSYNQPQHF
len: 11; v_gene: TRBV7-9; d_gene: -; j_gene: TRBJ2-7; abundance: -; CDR3nt: TGTGCCAGCAGCTTTGGCAGCGAGCAGTACTTC; CDR3aa: CASSFGSEQYF
len: 15; v_gene: TRBV11-2; d_gene: TRBD1; j_gene: TRBJ1-1; abundance: -; CDR3nt: TGTGCCAGCAGCTCGAGACAGGGCTACGAGACTGAAGCTTTCTTT; CDR3aa: CASSSRQGYETEAFF
len: 15; v_gene: TRBV7-9; d_gene: -; j_gene: TRBJ1-5; abundance: few; CDR3nt: TGTGCCAGCAGCTCGACGGATTATAGCAATCAGCCCCAGCATTTT; CDR3aa: CASSSTDYSNQPQHF
len: 14; v_gene: TRBV27; d_gene: -; j_gene: TRBJ2-5; abundance: -; CDR3nt: TGTGCCAGCAGTTTATCAGGGGCGGGGGAGACCCAGTACTTC; CDR3aa: CASSLSGAGETQYF
len: 15; v_gene: TRBV7-9; d_gene: -; j_gene: TRBJ2-1; abundance: -; CDR3nt: TGTGCCAGCAGCTTAGTGACGGAGGGGAAGGTTGAGCAGTTCTTC; CDR3aa: CASSLVTEGKVEQFF
len: 17; v_gene: TRBV12-5; d_gene: -; j_gene: TRBJ2-3; abundance: -; CDR3nt: TGTGCTAGTGGTTTGGTACTGTCGGGAGCCGGCACAGATACGCAGTATTTT; CDR3aa: CASGLVLSGAGTDTQYF
len: 16; v_gene: TRBV2; d_gene: TRBD1; j_gene: TRBJ1-3; abundance: once; CDR3nt: TGTGCCAGCAGTGAAACCCGGGACAGCCTAATACACACCATATATTTT; CDR3aa: CASSETRDSLIHTIYF
len: 13; v_gene: TRBV7-8; d_gene: -; j_gene: TRBJ1-2; abundance: -; CDR3nt: TGTGCCAGCAGCTACAAACCCGGGGCCTTAATCACCTTC; CDR3aa: CASSYKPGALITF
len: 16; v_gene: TRBV7-6; d_gene: -; j_gene: TRBJ2-7; abundance: -; CDR3nt: TGTGCCAGCAGCTTAGAAGACCGACCTCAAGTCTACGAGCAGTACTTC; CDR3aa: CASSLEDRPQVYEQYF
len: 17; v_gene: TRBV7-9; d_gene: -; j_gene: TRBJ2-7; abundance: -; CDR3nt: TGTGCCAGCAGCTTAGCGGTGATTCAGGGCCGTTACTACGAGCAGTACTTC; CDR3aa: CASSLAVIQGRYYEQYF
len: 16; v_gene: TRBV4-2; d_gene: -; j_gene: TRBJ1-3; abundance: -; CDR3nt: TGTGCCAGCAGCCAAGATACCCTAGACTCTGGAAACACCATATATTTT; CDR3aa: CASSQDTLDSGNTIYF
len: 16; v_gene: TRBV28; d_gene: TRBD2; j_gene: TRBJ2-5; abundance: -; CDR3nt: TGTGCCAGCAGCCCGAGGGGACTAGCGGGAGATGAGACCCAGTACTTC; CDR3aa: CASSPRGLAGDETQYF
len: 15; v_gene: TRBV5-5; d_gene: -; j_gene: TRBJ1-1; abundance: -; CDR3nt: TGTGCCAGCAGCTTGGTTCGGGGGGCGAACACTGAAGCTTTCTTT; CDR3aa: CASSLVRGANTEAFF
len: 12; v_gene: TRBV29-1; d_gene: -; j_gene: TRBJ1-2; abundance: -; CDR3nt: TGCAGCGTTCAGGGGATAGACTATGGCTACACCTTC; CDR3aa: CSVQGIDYGYTF
len: 14; v_gene: TRBV9; d_gene: -; j_gene: TRBJ2-3; abundance: -; CDR3nt: TGTGCCAGCAGCCCAAGCCCAGGCCCAGATACGCAGTATTTT; CDR3aa: CASSPSPGPDTQYF
len: 15; v_gene: TRBV2; d_gene: TRBD1; j_gene: TRBJ1-5; abundance: -; CDR3nt: TGTGCCAGCAGTCAGACAGGGGTTAGCAATCAGCCCCAGCATTTT; CDR3aa: CASSQTGVSNQPQHF
len: 17; v_gene: TRBV7-8; d_gene: TRBD2; j_gene: TRBJ2-1; abundance: -; CDR3nt: TGTGCCAGCAGCTTAGAACTAGCGGGAGTCTCCTACAATGAGCAGTTCTTC; CDR3aa: CASSLELAGVSYNEQFF
len: 17; v_gene: TRBV28; d_gene: TRBD1; j_gene: TRBJ1-1; abundance: -; CDR3nt: TGTGCCAGCAGATCCCGGACAGGGGCTTTAAGAGGCACTGAAGCTTTCTTT; CDR3aa: CASRSRTGALRGTEAFF
len: 12; v_gene: TRBV28; d_gene: -; j_gene: TRBJ1-1; abundance: -; CDR3nt: TGTGCCAGCAGTTTCGAGGTGACTGAAGCTTTCTTT; CDR3aa: CASSFEVTEAFF
len: 15; v_gene: TRBV6-1; d_gene: TRBD1; j_gene: TRBJ2-7; abundance: -; CDR3nt: TGTGCCAGCAGTGAAATAACAGGGGCCTTGGACGAGCAGTACTTC; CDR3aa: CASSEITGALDEQYF
len: 13; v_gene: TRBV29-1; d_gene: TRBD2; j_gene: TRBJ2-7; abundance: -; CDR3nt: TGCAGCGTGGCGGGAGGGAACTCCTACGAGCAGTACTTC; CDR3aa: CSVAGGNSYEQYF
len: 15; v_gene: TRBV28; d_gene: -; j_gene: TRBJ1-2; abundance: -; CDR3nt: TGTGCCAGCAGGAGACAGGTCCGACCTAACTATGGCTACACCTTC; CDR3aa: CASRRQVRPNYGYTF
len: 14; v_gene: TRBV30; d_gene: TRBD2; j_gene: TRBJ2-5; abundance: -; CDR3nt: TGTGCCTGGAGTGGAACTAGCGGGCAAGAGACCCAGTACTTC; CDR3aa: CAWSGTSGQETQYF
len: 15; v_gene: TRBV5-1; d_gene: TRBD1; j_gene: TRBJ2-7; abundance: -; CDR3nt: TGCGCCAGCAGCTTGACAGGGGGCTCCCCCTACGAGCAGTACTTC; CDR3aa: CASSLTGGSPYEQYF
len: 15; v_gene: TRBV5-8; d_gene: -; j_gene: TRBJ1-2; abundance: -; CDR3nt: TGTGCCAGCAGCTGGGACCGGGGGACAAACTATGGCTACACCTTC; CDR3aa: CASSWDRGTNYGYTF
len: 17; v_gene: TRBV5-4; d_gene: TRBD2; j_gene: TRBJ2-1; abundance: -; CDR3nt: TGTGCCAGCAGCTTGAGTCCTTTGGGACTAGAAATCAATGAGCAGTTCTTC; CDR3aa: CASSLSPLGLEINEQFF
len: 15; v_gene: TRBV28; d_gene: TRBD2; j_gene: TRBJ2-1; abundance: -; CDR3nt: TGTGCCAGCACGGACGGGACTAGAGAATTGGGTGAGCAGTTCTTC; CDR3aa: CASTDGTRELGEQFF
len: 17; v_gene: TRBV7-6; d_gene: TRBD1; j_gene: TRBJ2-3; abundance: -; CDR3nt: TGTGCCAGCAGCAACAACGCAGGACAGGGTATCACAGATACGCAGTATTTT; CDR3aa: CASSNNAGQGITDTQYF
len: 16; v_gene: TRBV9; d_gene: TRBD1; j_gene: TRBJ1-2; abundance: -; CDR3nt: TGTGCCAGCAGCGAGACAGGGGGCCAATCGCCCTCTGGCTACACCTTC; CDR3aa: CASSETGGQSPSGYTF
len: 16; v_gene: TRBV7-2; d_gene: -; j_gene: TRBJ2-1; abundance: -; CDR3nt: TGTGCCAGCAGCTTCTCTTCGGGGGGCCCCTACAATGAGCAGTTCTTC; CDR3aa: CASSFSSGGPYNEQFF
len: 14; v_gene: TRBV5-6; d_gene: -; j_gene: TRBJ1-1; abundance: -; CDR3nt: TGTGCCAGCAGCTTGTTGCACCCGAACACTGAAGCTTTCTTT; CDR3aa: CASSLLHPNTEAFF
len: 15; v_gene: TRBV18; d_gene: -; j_gene: TRBJ2-3; abundance: -; CDR3nt: TGTGCCAGCTCACCACCGAGGCGGTTCGGGGATACGCAGTATTTT; CDR3aa: CASSPPRRFGDTQYF
len: 15; v_gene: TRBV2; d_gene: -; j_gene: TRBJ1-2; abundance: -; CDR3nt: TGTGCCAGCAGTGCGGACCGTTCAGGAGGCTATGGCTACACCTTC; CDR3aa: CASSADRSGGYGYTF
len: 18; v_gene: TRBV5-1; d_gene: TRBD2; j_gene: TRBJ2-1; abundance: -; CDR3nt: TGCGCCAGCAGCTTGGCTTCGGACCGGGAGGCATCCTACAATGAGCAGTTCTTC; CDR3aa: CASSLASDREASYNEQFF
len: 17; v_gene: TRBV7-8; d_gene: -; j_gene: TRBJ2-7; abundance: -; CDR3nt: TGTGCCAGCAGCCCGTCTCAACTGGGCAGGGTGGCCTACGAGCAGTACTTC; CDR3aa: CASSPSQLGRVAYEQYF
len: 13; v_gene: TRBV4-3; d_gene: -; j_gene: TRBJ1-5; abundance: few; CDR3nt: TGCGCCAGCAGCCAGACAGAAGACCAGCCCCAGCATTTT; CDR3aa: CASSQTEDQPQHF
len: 17; v_gene: TRBV2; d_gene: TRBD2; j_gene: TRBJ2-1; abundance: -; CDR3nt: TGTGCCAGCAGTGAAGCACATAGCGGGAGGGCCTCAAATGAGCAGTTCTTC; CDR3aa: CASSEAHSGRASNEQFF
len: 17; v_gene: TRBV25-1; d_gene: -; j_gene: TRBJ1-1; abundance: once; CDR3nt: TGTGCCAGCAGTGGTCTAGGTAGGTCCTCGGTGGGAACTGAAGCTTTCTTT; CDR3aa: CASSGLGRSSVGTEAFF
len: 20; v_gene: TRBV19; d_gene: TRBD2; j_gene: TRBJ2-2; abundance: -; CDR3nt: TGTGCCAGTAGTCTACTCACCGGGACTAGCGGGAAGAGAAGTACCGGGGAGCTGTTTTTT; CDR3aa: CASSLLTGTSGKRSTGELFF
len: 13; v_gene: TRBV6-1; d_gene: -; j_gene: TRBJ1-2; abundance: once; CDR3nt: TGTGCCAGCAGTGAGGTGGTTTACTATGGCTACACCTTC; CDR3aa: CASSEVVYYGYTF
len: 15; v_gene: TRBV29-1; d_gene: -; j_gene: TRBJ1-1; abundance: -; CDR3nt: TGCAGCGTCCGAGTGGTCGGGGTTGGGGACACTGAAGCTTTCTTT; CDR3aa: CSVRVVGVGDTEAFF
len: 15; v_gene: TRBV5-1; d_gene: -; j_gene: TRBJ1-4; abundance: -; CDR3nt: TGCGCCAGCAGCTTGGAGGGGAACCTTAATGAAAAACTGTTTTTT; CDR3aa: CASSLEGNLNEKLFF
len: 10; v_gene: TRBV27; d_gene: -; j_gene: TRBJ2-1; abundance: -; CDR3nt: TGTGCCAGTGGGCACAATGAGCAGTTCTTC; CDR3aa: CASGHNEQFF
len: 15; v_gene: TRBV7-2; d_gene: -; j_gene: TRBJ2-3; abundance: -; CDR3nt: TGTGCCAGCAGCTTACGAGAGGCCCTCGCAGATACGCAGTATTTT; CDR3aa: CASSLREALADTQYF
len: 13; v_gene: TRBV7-9; d_gene: -; j_gene: TRBJ1-5; abundance: once; CDR3nt: TGTGCCAGCAGCTTAAAGGGTGGTCAGCCCCAGCATTTT; CDR3aa: CASSLKGGQPQHF
len: 14; v_gene: TRBV28; d_gene: -; j_gene: TRBJ2-5; abundance: -; CDR3nt: TGTGCCAGCAGTTTAGTCAGGGGGGGAGAGACCCAGTACTTC; CDR3aa: CASSLVRGGETQYF
len: 15; v_gene: TRBV28; d_gene: TRBD1; j_gene: TRBJ2-5; abundance: -; CDR3nt: TGTGCCAGCAGTCGAAGGACAGGGGAGCGGGAGACCCAGTACTTC; CDR3aa: CASSRRTGERETQYF
len: 17; v_gene: TRBV2; d_gene: TRBD2; j_gene: TRBJ2-7; abundance: -; CDR3nt: TGTGCCAGCGCCGTTCTTCTCTTCCAGCGGGAGAGACACGAGCAGTACTTC; CDR3aa: CASAVLLFQRERHEQYF
len: 16; v_gene: TRBV9; d_gene: TRBD2; j_gene: TRBJ2-3; abundance: -; CDR3nt: TGTGCCAGCAGCCCCAGCCTAGCGGATCTCACAGATACGCAGTATTTT; CDR3aa: CASSPSLADLTDTQYF
len: 16; v_gene: TRBV28; d_gene: TRBD1; j_gene: TRBJ1-5; abundance: -; CDR3nt: TGTGCCAGCAGTTTCTACGAGGGGGCGAGCAATCAGCCCCAGCATTTT; CDR3aa: CASSFYEGASNQPQHF
len: 15; v_gene: TRBV27; d_gene: TRBD2; j_gene: TRBJ2-1; abundance: -; CDR3nt: TGTGCCAGCAGTCCCACTAGCGGGACATACAATGAGCAGTTCTTC; CDR3aa: CASSPTSGTYNEQFF